The 22 T cell receptor beta chains listed next were all sequenced from one sample in a study of blood T cell repertoires in COVID-19. The table came from immunoSEQ multiplex PCR; TCRdb's copy has only in-frame clones and leaves some out. The sample includes 150,000 to 200,000 clones, roughly 87% seen only once; the top ten take around a fifth. Sequenced: peripheral blood. Receptor source: a man in his 60s with active or convalescent COVID-19.

V gene TRBV12-3 or TRBV12-4 combines with J gene TRBJ2-3; the D gene is possibly TRBD1 (5 bases). V gave up 3 bases and J gave up 6 bases, with 10 bases separating them. The CDR3 spans 13 residues. CDR3 protein: CASSFSQGDTQYF. In nucleotides, the CDR3 is TGTGCCAGCAGTTTTTCCCAGGGCGATACGCAGTATTTT.

This chain uses TRBV7-9 with TRBJ2-2; TRBD1 might be the D (5 bases). Trimming took 4 bases from V and 5 from J, leaving 14 bases between them. There are 15 residues in the CDR3. From germline, CDR1 is SEHNR and CDR2 FQNEAQ (reference sequence). The CDR3 reads CASSWAAGQTGELFF. CDR3 sequence (DNA): TGTGCCAGCAGCTGGGCAGCAGGGCAGACCGGGGAGCTGTTTTTT.

This chain uses TRBV21-1 with TRBJ2-7; the table calls TRBD1, which could not be checked here. TRBV21-1 is deemed a pseudogene. CDR3 length: 14 amino acids. This CDR3 is CASSKGGREYEQYF. In nucleotides, the CDR3 is TGTGCCAGCAGCAAAGGTGGCAGGGAATACGAGCAGTACTTC.

J is TRBJ1-1 and V is TRBV19; D is possibly TRBD1 (6 bases). Germline V CDR1 and CDR2: LNHDA, SQIVND (reference sequence). The ends were cut back, 5 bases at V and 4 bases at J, with 11 bases in the middle. There are 13 residues in the CDR3. Here the CDR3 DNA reads TGTGCCAGTAGTCCCAAACAGGGCACTGAAGCTTTCTTT. Its protein product is CASSPKQGTEAFF.

This clone was recorded once. The V and J genes are TRBV18 and TRBJ2-3; 8 bases are shared with TRBD1. Germline CDR1 KGHSH, CDR2 LQKENI. After removal of 4 bases from V and 1 base from J, the junction contained 4 bases not matched to a gene. The CDR3 totals 15 residues. The CDR3 spells CASSRGQGGTDTQYF. The CDR3 bases are TGTGCCAGCTCACGCGGACAGGGCGGCACAGATACGCAGTATTTT.

The V and J genes are TRBV9 and TRBJ1-3, with no clear D. Trimming pared 3 bases from V and 0 bases from J, leaving 13 bases between. Per the germline V gene, CDR1 is SGDLS and CDR2 is YYNGEE. This CDR3 has 16 residues. The CDR3 protein is CASSGGGGSSGNTIYF. The CDR3 nucleotides read TGTGCCAGCAGCGGTGGTGGCGGGAGCTCTGGAAACACCATATATTTT.

The V call is TRBV20-1, the J call TRBJ2-5; 9 bases map to TRBD2. This CDR3 comprises 15 residues. CDR1 and CDR2 (germline): DFQATT, SNEGSKA (reference sequence). V gave up 5 bases and J gave up 1 base; unmatched junction bases: 8. CDR3 residues: CSAGGAGGFQETQYF. In nucleotides, the CDR3 is TGCAGTGCTGGTGGAGCGGGGGGTTTCCAAGAGACCCAGTACTTC.

J is TRBJ2-1 and V is TRBV4-1; D unclear. CDR1 and CDR2 (germline): MGHRA, YSYEKL. CDR3 length: 13 amino acids. V was cut by 4 bases and J by 5 bases, with 9 bases left in between. The CDR3: CASSLPSDNEQFF. The CDR3 DNA follows: TGCGCCAGCAGCCTTCCCAGTGACAATGAGCAGTTCTTC.

V usage is TRBV5-1 and J usage is TRBJ2-3; D is possibly TRBD1 (5 bases). V was shortened by 4 bases and J by 2 bases, with 17 bases between the two germline ends. Germline loops: CDR1 SGHRS, CDR2 YFSETQ. The CDR3 loop spans 16 amino acids. CDR3 in DNA: TGCGCCAGCAGCGACCCAGGGATAGGGGACACAGATACGCAGTATTTT. Its translation: CASSDPGIGDTDTQYF.

The chain recombines TRBV4-2 with TRBJ1-2, with D perhaps matching TRBD1 (5 bases). V was pared by 4 bases and J by 6 bases, with 15 bases between. Germline CDR1 and CDR2: LGHNA and YNFKEQ. The CDR3 spans 14 residues. Written as DNA, the CDR3 is TGTGCCAGCAGCCCAACTGGGGGGACGCATGGCTACACCTTC. Protein: CASSPTGGTHGYTF.

V and J are TRBV6-5 and TRBJ2-3; D unresolved. Germline values: CDR1 MNHEY, CDR2 SVGAGI. The CDR3 totals 15 residues. V was pared by 0 bases and J by 4 bases, with 11 bases between. The DNA for the CDR3 is TGTGCCAGCAGTTACTCTTTCTATTCGGCAGATACGCAGTATTTT. This codes for CASSYSFYSADTQYF.

This sequence joins TRBV5-1 and TRBJ2-7; 7 bases are shared with TRBD2. The germline V gene encodes CDR1 SGHRS and CDR2 YFSETQ. V was clipped by 1 base and J by 2 bases; unmatched bases: 6. The CDR3 totals 15 residues. CDR3 region: CASSLLWGGTYEQYF. The CDR3 DNA reads TGCGCCAGCAGCTTGCTGTGGGGAGGGACCTACGAGCAGTACTTC.

This clone was observed once. V and J are TRBV7-9 and TRBJ1-1, with D hard to call. Trimming left V 2 bases short and J 4 bases short, with 17 bases between. Germline V gene data show CDR1 as SEHNR and CDR2 as FQNEAQ (reference sequence). The CDR3 runs 16 residues. For the CDR3, the DNA is TGTGCCAGCAGCTTATTCAAAGGACCGGGAGGCACTGAAGCTTTCTTT. Encoded protein: CASSLFKGPGGTEAFF.

The rearrangement links TRBV5-1 to TRBJ2-1; TRBD1 agrees at 7 bases. The CDR3 runs to 15 residues. Germline V CDR1 and CDR2: SGHRS, YFSETQ. The V segment lost 0 bases and the J segment 3 bases; nucleotides outside the gene matches: 3. CDR3 sequence (DNA): TGCGCCAGCAGCTTGGAAGGGGGCGGCTACAATGAGCAGTTCTTC. It is translated as CASSLEGGGYNEQFF.

J is TRBJ1-2 and V is TRBV6-5, with D possibly matching TRBD1 (5 bases). There are 15 residues in the CDR3. With 7 bases removed from V and 4 bases from J, the gap between germline ends came to 19 bases. Germline CDR1 and CDR2: MNHEY and SVGAGI. The CDR3, as DNA: TGTGCCAGCACCCGAGGGCAGGGACTGTCCTATGGCTACACCTTC. It specifies CASTRGQGLSYGYTF.

The gene calls are TRBV18 and TRBJ1-2; a possible D gene is TRBD1 (6 bases). Germline V CDR1 and CDR2: KGHSH, LQKENI. The V and J ends lost 1 base and 7 bases respectively, with 16 bases between them. The CDR3 covers 15 residues. DNA of the CDR3: TGTGCCAGCTCACCACTTCGGACAGACGATAGTGGCTACACCTTC. Its translation: CASSPLRTDDSGYTF.

The chain has TRBV19 and TRBJ2-7; 9 bases map to TRBD1. This CDR3 spans 15 amino acids. V shed 6 bases and J 2 bases; nucleotides not matched to a gene: 8. The germline V gene encodes CDR1 LNHDA and CDR2 SQIVND (reference sequence). DNA of the CDR3: TGTGCCAGTAGACCAGACAGGGGGAATACCTACGAGCAGTACTTC. As protein: CASRPDRGNTYEQYF.

The chain joins TRBV6-6 to TRBJ1-5, with 10 bases lining up with TRBD1. This CDR3 contains 13 residues. With V trimmed by 6 bases and J by 6 bases, 2 bases remained unmatched. Germline V lookup: CDR1 MNHNY, CDR2 SVGAGI (reference sequence). The CDR3: CASSGQGGQPQHF. The CDR3 DNA sequence: TGTGCCAGCAGCGGACAGGGGGGTCAGCCCCAGCATTTT.

The chain has TRBV19 and TRBJ1-1; no definite D call. Trimming took off 3 bases at V and 5 bases at J, with 16 bases between the two ends. The CDR3 covers 15 residues. Per the germline V gene, CDR1 is LNHDA and CDR2 is SQIVND (reference sequence). CDR3 protein: CASSMIGYSGTEAFF. As DNA, the CDR3 is TGTGCCAGTAGTATGATTGGGTATTCGGGTACTGAAGCTTTCTTT.

The chain employs TRBV19 and TRBJ1-1; TRBD1 agrees at 11 bases. The V and J ends lost 5 bases and 8 bases, in that order; junction bases with no gene match: 13. Germline CDR1 LNHDA, CDR2 SQIVND (reference sequence). The CDR3 totals 16 residues. The CDR3 bases are TGTGCCAGTAGTCCGCGATCCGGGACAGGGGGATCCGAAGCTTTCTTT. It translates to CASSPRSGTGGSEAFF.

The rearrangement links TRBV3-1 (or the pseudogene TRBV3-2) to TRBJ2-7; D remains ambiguous. V dropped 1 base and J dropped 2 bases, with 3 bases sitting between them. The CDR3 covers 12 residues. The germline V gene has CDR1 LGHDT and CDR2 YNNKEL (reference sequence). The CDR3 DNA is TGTGCCAGCAGCCAAGGGCCCTACGAGCAGTACTTC. This translates into CASSQGPYEQYF.

A few counts support this clone. The chain recombines TRBV18 with TRBJ2-7; TRBD1 matches 9 bases. CDR1 and CDR2 (germline): KGHSH, LQKENI. The CDR3 covers 15 residues. After removal of 2 bases from V and 5 bases from J, the junction contained 7 bases not matched to a gene. The DNA of the CDR3 is TGTGCCAGCTCACCATTAGGGACAGGGATCGACGAGCAGTACTTC. Translation gives CASSPLGTGIDEQYF.